This is a list of T cell receptor beta chains from one sample in a study of blood T cell repertoires in COVID-19. TCRdb's table, derived via immunoSEQ multiplex PCR, lists solely in-frame clones and lacks some. The sample records some 88,000 clones, 70% to 90% being singletons. Sample: peripheral blood. These receptors came from a woman in her seventies with acute or convalescent COVID-19. The CDR3 runs from the conserved cysteine through the conserved F or W. D genes are given only for firm matches.

>TRBV15|TRBJ1-5|-
TGTGCCACCAGCGACGATCGGGGTGGCAATCAGCCCCAGCATTTT
CATSDDRGGNQPQHF
>TRBV18|TRBJ1-1|-
TGTGCCAGCTCACCCAAGCAGAGGTGGGACACTGAAGCTTTCTTT
CASSPKQRWDTEAFF
>TRBV7-2|TRBJ2-1|TRBD2
TGTGCCAGCAGCCCCCGGGTAGCGGGAGGGCTACGGGAGCAGTTCTTC
CASSPRVAGGLREQFF
>TRBV7-2|TRBJ2-2|TRBD2
TGTGCCAGCAGCAGGACTAGTGGCGGGGAGCTGTTTTTT
CASSRTSGGELFF
>TRBV10-1|TRBJ2-5|-
TGCGCCAGCAGTGAATCCCGACCGGAGAGTCGCCAAGAGACCCAGTACTTC
CASSESRPESRQETQYF
>TRBV24-1|TRBJ2-3|-
TGTGCCACCAGTGATCCCCCTACAGATACGCAGTATTTT
CATSDPPTDTQYF
>TRBV21-1|TRBJ2-1|-
TGTGCCAGCAGCAGACAGACGGGAGGGCCGAGCTCCTACAATGAGCAGTTCTTC
CASSRQTGGPSSYNEQFF
>TRBV28|TRBJ2-2|TRBD2
TGTGCCAGCAGTTCGTCACTAGCGGGGGGGCCCGGGGAGCTGTTTTTT
CASSSSLAGGPGELFF
>TRBV5-4|TRBJ1-1|-
TGTGCCAGCAGAACACAGAGGAGGGACACTGAAGCTTTCTTT
CASRTQRRDTEAFF
>TRBV5-1|TRBJ2-3|TRBD2
TGCGCCAGCAGCTTGGTCGGAACTAGCGGAAGCACAGATACGCAGTATTTT
CASSLVGTSGSTDTQYF
>TRBV7-9|TRBJ2-3|-
TGTGCCAGCAGTTTGCCCTCGGGCACAGATACGCAGTATTTT
CASSLPSGTDTQYF